This entry lists 14 T cell receptor beta chains sequenced from one sample in a study of T cell responses to AZD1222 COVID-19 vaccine. Profiled with immunoSEQ multiplex PCR; TCRdb holds only in-frame clones, not every one. The profile shows tens of thousands of clones, under 95% of them singletons. The input for sequencing was peripheral blood, taken on day 0 of MenACWY control vaccination. These receptors all come from an adult in good health.

The rearrangement joins TRBV18 to TRBJ1-3; D perhaps matches TRBD1 (5 bases). CDR1 is KGHSH, CDR2 LQKENI, per germline. The CDR3 covers 16 residues. Trimming cost V 3 bases and J 0 bases, with 12 bases left between them. The CDR3 spells CASSPTGGSSGNTIYF. DNA of the CDR3: TGTGCCAGCTCACCCACGGGGGGGAGCTCTGGAAACACCATATATTTT. The complete variable domain, with remaining parts taken from reference TRBV18 and TRBJ1-3, reads NAGVMQNPRHLVRRRGQEARLRCSPMKGHSHVYWYRQLPEEGLKFMVYLQKENIIDESGMPKERFSAEFPKEGPSILRIQQVVRGDSAAYFCASSPTGGSSGNTIYFGEGSWLTVV.

The gene calls are TRBV2 and TRBJ2-7; D may be TRBD2 (5 bases). This CDR3 has 13 residues. V shed 6 bases and J shed 3 bases, with 12 bases lying between them. The germline gives CDR1 SNHLY, CDR2 FYNNEI. The CDR3 region is CASRPEGNYEQYF. In nucleotides, the CDR3 is TGTGCCAGCAGGCCCGAGGGTAACTACGAGCAGTACTTC.

This clone came up once. The rearrangement uses TRBV5-4 and TRBJ2-2, with TRBD1 matching 7 bases. Germline trimming cut 4 bases from V and 4 bases from J; bases unmatched to any gene: 13. This CDR3 has 17 residues. Germline-derived CDR1 and CDR2 are SGHNT and YYREEE (reference sequence). CDR3: CASSQQTGLYSTGELFF. DNA of the CDR3: TGTGCCAGCAGCCAACAGACAGGGTTGTATAGCACCGGGGAGCTGTTTTTT.

This chain links TRBV24-1 with TRBJ1-5; 11 bases agree with TRBD1. The V gene's germline CDR1 is KGHDR and CDR2 SFDVKD. V trimming: 3 bases; J trimming: 7 bases; junction bases outside the gene matches: 7. This CDR3 is 16 amino acids long. CDR3: CATSDAGTGGRQPQHF. CDR3 nucleotide sequence: TGTGCCACCAGTGATGCCGGGACAGGGGGGAGGCAGCCCCAGCATTTT.

This rearrangement joins TRBV19 to TRBJ1-2, with 7 bases matching TRBD1. The germline gives CDR1 LNHDA, CDR2 SQIVND (reference sequence). V gave up 6 bases and J gave up 4 bases; unmatched junction bases: 14. CDR3 length equals 16 residues. The CDR3 loop is CASRRPGQTLGYGYTF. CDR3 DNA: TGTGCCAGTAGAAGGCCGGGACAGACCCTTGGCTATGGCTACACCTTC.

There are a few counts of this clone. The chain carries TRBV5-1 and TRBJ1-1; D unresolved. In germline, CDR1 is SGHRS, CDR2 YFSETQ. The CDR3 length is 13 residues. Trimming took 5 bases from V and 1 from J, leaving 9 bases between them. This CDR3 is CASSPQKNTEAFF. The CDR3 bases are TGCGCCAGCAGTCCCCAGAAGAACACTGAAGCTTTCTTT.

The rearrangement joins TRBV2 to TRBJ2-2, with D perhaps given as TRBD1 or TRBD2 (5 bases each). Looked up from germline, CDR1 is SNHLY and CDR2 is FYNNEI. The CDR3 sequence is 13 residues long. V was trimmed by 5 bases and J by 15 bases, leaving 19 bases between them. DNA for the CDR3: TGTGCCAGCAGTTTAGACTTAGGGGAGAAGGTGTTTTTT. The encoded protein is CASSLDLGEKVFF.

The rearrangement uses TRBV19 and TRBJ2-1; either TRBD1 or TRBD2 may fit D (5 bases each). V lost 6 bases and J lost 2, with 14 bases in between. CDR1 is LNHDA and CDR2 is SQIVND in the germline V gene (reference sequence). The CDR3 has 15 residues. The CDR3 DNA sequence: TGTGCCAGTAGCTCCTGGGACGGGACCTACAATGAGCAGTTCTTC. Encoded protein: CASSSWDGTYNEQFF. Complete variable domain (other parts from reference TRBV19 and TRBJ2-1): DGGITQSPKYLFRKEGQNVTLSCEQNLNHDAMYWYRQDPGQGLRLIYYSQIVNDFQKGDIAEGYSVSREKKESFPLTVTSAQKNPTAFYLCASSSWDGTYNEQFFGPGTRLTVL.

This clone has only a few counts. The rearrangement uses TRBV7-9 and TRBJ1-4; 10 nucleotides align to TRBD1. The germline V gene has CDR1 SEHNR and CDR2 FQNEAQ (reference sequence). Trimming at V came to 5 bases and at J to 8 bases, leaving 8 bases not matched to a gene. The CDR3 totals 15 residues. The CDR3 here is CASSPWDRGEEKLFF. In DNA form, the CDR3 reads TGTGCCAGCAGCCCGTGGGACAGGGGAGAGGAAAAACTGTTTTTT.

The chain recombines TRBV4-1 with TRBJ2-7, with D perhaps TRBD2 (5 bases). V lost 4 bases to trimming and J lost 0 bases, with 13 bases between them. Per germline, CDR1 MGHRA and CDR2 YSYEKL. The CDR3 spans 15 residues. The DNA for the CDR3 is TGCGCCAGCAGCCGAGAGATTACTAGCTCCTACGAGCAGTACTTC. This translates into CASSREITSSYEQYF.

This CDR3 reads CASSLREGRYGYTF. CDR3 coding DNA: TGTGCCAGCAGCTTAAGGGAGGGGAGGTATGGCTACACCTTC. The chain carries TRBV7-9 and TRBJ1-2; the D gene is possibly TRBD1 (5 bases). The germline V gene has CDR1 SEHNR and CDR2 FQNEAQ (reference sequence). The ends were cut back, 2 bases at V and 5 bases at J, with 12 bases in the middle. CDR3 length: 14 residues.

The rearrangement uses TRBV28 and TRBJ1-2, with no clear D. This CDR3 has 13 residues. V was shortened by 6 bases and J by 5 bases, with 13 bases between the two germline ends. Germline V gene lookup returns CDR1 MDHEN and CDR2 SYDVKM. CDR3 region: CASRPHGEYGYTF. CDR3 in DNA: TGTGCCAGCAGACCGCATGGGGAATATGGCTACACCTTC.

J is TRBJ2-1 and V is TRBV7-9, with 11 bases that match TRBD1. There are 16 residues in the CDR3. The germline CDR1 and CDR2 sequences are SEHNR and FQNEAQ (reference sequence). After removal of 3 bases from V and 8 bases from J, the junction contained 9 bases not matched to a gene. This CDR3 reads CASSFVRTGGLDEQFF. The DNA for the CDR3 is TGTGCCAGCAGCTTTGTTCGGACAGGGGGCTTGGATGAGCAGTTCTTC.

This sequence joins TRBV4-3 and TRBJ2-1; TRBD2 matches at 10 bases. The CDR3 runs 17 residues. Germline V gives CDR1 LGHNA, CDR2 YSLEER. V was pared by 5 bases and J by 8 bases, with 15 bases of the junction left unmatched. DNA of the CDR3: TGCGCCAGCAGCACCCAAGCTAGCGGGGGCCTAGTGTATGAGCAGTTCTTC. Protein: CASSTQASGGLVYEQFF.